The source of this TCR beta chain is a study of sequential checkpoint blockade in melanoma (dated by TCRdb to between 2018 and 2020). With regard to the full study: Patients were randomized 1:1 to first-line nivolumab followed by ipilimumab (arm A) or ipilimumab followed by nivolumab (arm B). Maintenance nivolumab came after each of the two trial sequences. DNA from approximately 88 pretreatment melanoma tumor samples was subjected to TCRbeta immunosequencing. Matched tumor biopsies were taken from about two dozen patients before treatment and at week 13, after single-agent nivolumab (arm A) or ipilimumab (arm B). About 75% of the matched tumor biopsy pairs taken before and after treatment were from the same lesion. Paper-wide results and their limitations: Within-arm analyses of tumor T-cell fraction were limited by small sample sizes and reduced statistical power. Tumor T-cell fraction and clonality were correlated with PD-L1 staining and CD8+ T-cell counts, but not with mutational load. The model for predicting response that combines TCR metrics with mutation burden needs to be validated in larger, independent patient cohorts. Among patients in the nivolumab-first arm (arm A), tumor TIL clonality before treatment was associated with response (P = .04). Patients whose tumor T-cell fraction and clonality increased by week 13 were about 30 times more likely to achieve clinical benefit.

The immunoSEQ Assay was used to immunosequence TCRbeta CDR3 regions from genomic DNA. Before high-throughput sequencing, the genomic DNA was amplified using bias-controlled multiplex PCR. Regarding the original processing steps: To quantify the absolute abundance of each unique TCRbeta CDR3 region, the sequences were collapsed and filtered. Clonality, defined as 1 minus Pielou's evenness, was calculated using only productive rearrangements. Tumor T-cell fraction was computed by normalizing TCRbeta template counts to usable DNA, estimated from several housekeeping genes. A previously published method was used to identify clones with significantly greater frequencies in on-treatment samples than in baseline samples. In its TCRdb copy, this immuneACCESS table keeps in-frame sequences only and misses some clones. Where compared with another copy, unresolved V genes explain less than half of these, and the others have no known cause. V, J and clone size are those of that table, while D and trimming were read from the DNA. The sample profile shows fewer than 4,500 clones; 17% of them were found once. The top ten constitute roughly 15% of the sample.

After removal of 3 bases from V and 0 bases from J, the junction retains 8 bases not matched to a gene. The CDR3 runs 16 amino acids, cysteine and phenylalanine included. CDR3 DNA is the only sequence kept; it has 48 bases, read in frame from the first base. In the germline V gene (reference sequence), CDR1 corresponds to GTSNPN and CDR2 to SVGIG. What this sample's treatment or condition label stands for: randomized to nivolumab then ipilimumab (arm A) or the reverse (arm B). Prior DNA-damaging chemotherapy had not been received by any trial patient. Samples were obtained from patients with melanoma enrolled in CheckMate 064, a randomized, open-label phase II trial of sequential checkpoint blockade. Genomic DNA from formalin-fixed paraffin-embedded (FFPE) tissue samples was used for tumor TCR sequencing. There are a few counts of this clone. It lacks a known antigen. No much larger clonotype is one base removed from it; base qualities were not supplied.

The rearrangement joined TRBV30 to TRBJ2-1; 7 central bases correspond to TRBD2. Material: tumor tissue (inferred from file names), obtained from a patient given nivolumab and ipilimumab in sequence. This TCR came from a human donor with melanoma. The CDR3 amino acid sequence is: CAWRREYFSSYNEQFF. The DNA is TGTGCCTGGAGGCGGGAGTACTTCAGCTCCTACAATGAGCAGTTCTTC.